The next 30 T cell receptor beta chains were all read from a single sample in a study of T cells after yellow fever vaccination. Each CDR3 protein is one row after TCRdb ran MiXCR on the 5' RACE reads. The table includes roughly 320,000 distinct CDR3 sequences, around a tenth detected once. The sequencing used CD4+ T cells sorted from PBMCs, collected 45 days after the yellow fever booster vaccination. These receptors were taken from a man between 18 and 35 years old who received the YFV17D yellow fever vaccine.

This clonotype has a handful of counts. This chain uses TRBV7-8 with TRBJ2-7, with D possibly being TRBD2 (6 bases). Germline lookup yields CDR1 SGHVS and CDR2 FQNEAQ. The CDR3 spans 13 residues. V shed 4 bases and J shed 8 bases, with 15 bases lying between them. The CDR3 bases are TGTGCCAGCAGCTCGATGGCGGAGGGACAGCAGTACTTC. It specifies CASSSMAEGQQYF. The full variable domain, rest sourced from reference TRBV7-8 and TRBJ2-7, is GAGVSQSPRYKVAKRGQDVALRCDPISGHVSLFWYQQALGQGPEFLTYFQNEAQLDKSGLPSDRFFAERPEGSVSTLKIQRTQQEDSAVYLCASSSMAEGQQYFGPGTRLTVT.

The J gene is TRBJ1-2, the V gene TRBV27, with 7 positions matching TRBD1. The CDR3 is 15 amino acids. V shed 10 bases and J 1 base; nucleotides not matched to a gene: 12. The germline gives CDR1 MNHEY, CDR2 SMNVEV (reference sequence). The CDR3 nucleotides are TGTGCCACCGCCCCAATTGACAGGGTTAACTATGGCTACACCTTC. Translation: CATAPIDRVNYGYTF.

The rearrangement uses TRBV4-3 and TRBJ1-3; maybe TRBD1 (6 bases). From germline, CDR1 is LGHNA and CDR2 YSLEER. This CDR3 is 15 amino acids long. V lost 3 bases to trimming and J lost 3 bases, with 12 bases between them. The CDR3 sequence is CASSHLQGGGNTIYF. The CDR3 region has the DNA TGCGCCAGCAGCCATCTACAGGGTGGTGGAAACACCATATATTTT.

V and J are TRBV20-1 and TRBJ1-1; a weak D match, TRBD1 (5 bases). Germline CDR1 DFQATT, CDR2 SNEGSKA (reference sequence). There are 14 residues in the CDR3. V dropped 8 bases and J dropped 5 bases, with 21 bases sitting between them. The DNA for the CDR3 is TGCAGTACCCACCGGGACCACACCTTAACTGAAGCTTTCTTT. Translating gives CSTHRDHTLTEAFF.

Only a few counts were recorded for this clonotype. V gene TRBV5-1 combines with J gene TRBJ2-5; 12 bases are a match to TRBD2. CDR3 length: 15 residues. The V gene's germline CDR1 is SGHRS and CDR2 YFSETQ. V shed 4 bases, J shed 5 bases, and the junction held 6 bases outside the gene matches. CDR3 nucleotides: TGCGCCAGCAGCCGCGGACTAGCGGGGAGGGAGACCCAGTACTTC. Translated: CASSRGLAGRETQYF.

This clonotype was recorded a few times. The chain uses TRBV20-1 and TRBJ2-4; 10 nucleotides line up with TRBD2. The CDR3 spans 14 residues. Trimming at V came to 5 bases and at J to 8 bases, leaving 9 bases not matched to a gene. Germline V gene data show CDR1 as DFQATT and CDR2 as SNEGSKA (reference sequence). The CDR3 sequence is CSAGRAGGRDIQYF. The CDR3 DNA reads as TGCAGTGCTGGGCGAGCGGGGGGGCGTGACATTCAGTACTTC.

J is TRBJ1-2 and V is TRBV7-2; the D gene is possibly TRBD1 (6 bases). The germline CDR1 and CDR2 sequences are SGHTA and FQGNSA. Trimming cost V 4 bases and J 8 bases, with 20 bases left between them. This CDR3 has 15 amino acids. The CDR3 sequence is CASSSPTGYRWGYTF. The DNA of the CDR3 is TGTGCCAGCAGCTCCCCAACAGGGTACAGGTGGGGCTACACCTTC.

This clonotype was counted many times. The CDR3 here is CASSLSRGNYEQYF. The CDR3 DNA sequence: TGTGCCAGCAGCTTATCCAGGGGCAACTACGAGCAGTACTTC. The J gene is TRBJ2-7, the V gene TRBV7-2, with a weak D call TRBD1 (6 bases). V dropped 2 bases and J dropped 3 bases, with 11 bases sitting between them. The CDR3 runs to 14 residues. Per the germline V gene, CDR1 is SGHTA and CDR2 is FQGNSA.

This clonotype was seen a handful of times. V is TRBV18 and J is TRBJ2-5; no clear D gene. Germline V gene sequence: CDR1 KGHSH, CDR2 LQKENI. This CDR3 contains 13 residues. Trimming cost V 3 bases and J 3 bases, with 8 bases left between them. CDR3 DNA: TGTGCCAGCTCACCTCTAACGGAAGAGACCCAGTACTTC. Its protein product is CASSPLTEETQYF. Together with reference TRBV18 and TRBJ2-5, the CDR3 gives the full variable domain: NAGVMQNPRHLVRRRGQEARLRCSPMKGHSHVYWYRQLPEEGLKFMVYLQKENIIDESGMPKERFSAEFPKEGPSILRIQQVVRGDSAAYFCASSPLTEETQYFGPGTRLLVL.

The chain is built from TRBV7-9 and TRBJ2-7, with D perhaps given as TRBD1 or TRBD2 (6 bases each). Germline V lookup: CDR1 SEHNR, CDR2 FQNEAQ (reference sequence). The CDR3 contains 13 residues. The V end lost 3 bases, the J end lost 5 bases, and 11 bases lay between the germline ends. The CDR3 DNA is TGTGCCAGCAGCTTGGGGGGCAGGGACGAGCAGTACGTC. This gives the protein CASSLGGRDEQYV.

This clonotype was counted only a few times. The chain recombines TRBV30 with TRBJ2-2; 8 nucleotides agree with TRBD1. The V and J ends lost 4 bases and 5 bases, in that order; junction bases with no gene match: 9. This CDR3 is built from 15 residues. Germline CDR1 is GTSNPN and CDR2 is SVGIG (reference sequence). The CDR3, as DNA: TGTGCCTGGAAATACATCACAGGGGGAACCGGGGAGCTGTTTTTT. Translated: CAWKYITGGTGELFF.

This clonotype showed up just a few times. The J gene is TRBJ2-3, the V gene TRBV10-3; no definite D call. CDR1 is ENHRY, CDR2 SYGVKD, per germline. This CDR3 contains 12 residues. Trimming pared 6 bases from V and 6 bases from J, leaving 10 bases between. This CDR3 reads CAIRSSGDTQYF. CDR3 in DNA: TGTGCCATCAGATCTAGTGGGGATACGCAGTATTTT.

V gene TRBV6-1 combines with J gene TRBJ2-1, with D possibly TRBD1 on 5 matching bases. The CDR3 length is 15 residues. The ends were cut back, 6 bases at V and 7 bases at J, with 19 bases in the middle. The germline gives CDR1 MNHNS, CDR2 SASEGT. The CDR3 DNA sequence: TGTGCCAGCAGGGATACAGGTGTGCGATGGAATGAGCAGTTCTTC. Amino acid sequence: CASRDTGVRWNEQFF.

CDR3: CASRVGQGNYGYTF. The DNA for the CDR3 is TGCGCCAGCAGAGTGGGACAGGGGAACTATGGCTACACCTTC. The chain is built from TRBV5-1 and TRBJ1-2; 10 bases agree with TRBD1. The CDR3 length is 14 residues. V lost 5 bases, J lost 2 bases, and 3 bases stayed unmatched. Germline V gene sequence: CDR1 SGHRS, CDR2 YFSETQ.

The chain links TRBV20-1 to TRBJ2-3, with 15 bases identical to TRBD2. CDR1 and CDR2 from the germline V gene are DFQATT and SNEGSKA (reference sequence). V trimming: 6 bases; J trimming: 5 bases; junction bases outside the gene matches: 12. The CDR3 consists of 17 residues. For the CDR3, the DNA is TGCAGTGCCCGAACAGGACTAGCGGGGGGGCTTCTAGATACGCAGTATTTT. Translated: CSARTGLAGGLLDTQYF.

The chain uses TRBV6-4 and TRBJ2-5; TRBD1 might be the D (6 bases). The length of the CDR3 is 13 residues. The germline CDR1 and CDR2 sequences are MRHNA and SNTAGT. The V end lost 0 bases, the J end lost 9 bases, and 11 bases lay between the germline ends. CDR3 nucleotide sequence: TGTGCCAGCAGTGACTCAACAGGGACACCCCAGTACTTC. Protein sequence: CASSDSTGTPQYF.

Only a few counts were recorded for this clonotype. The chain is built from TRBV28 and TRBJ1-6, with D unclear. The CDR3 has 13 residues. Germline CDR1 is MDHEN and CDR2 is SYDVKM. With 10 bases removed from V and 1 base from J, the gap between germline ends came to 8 bases. The CDR3 DNA is TGTGCCACCTCCCGGTCCTATAATTCACCCCTCCACTTT. Encoded protein: CATSRSYNSPLHF.

This sequence joins TRBV10-1 and TRBJ2-3, with D possibly matching TRBD2 (6 bases). Trimming stripped 2 bases from V and 7 bases from J, with 13 bases between. Per the germline V gene, CDR1 is WNHNN and CDR2 is SYGVQD (reference sequence). The CDR3 covers 14 residues. The DNA of the CDR3 is TGCGCCAGCAGTGAGGCTAGCGCCTTAAATACGCAGTATTTT. It translates to CASSEASALNTQYF.

This clonotype was detected many times. The rearrangement uses TRBV19 and TRBJ2-2; D is possibly TRBD1 (5 bases). This CDR3 contains 16 residues. The germline V and J ends were trimmed by 6 bases and 1 base, with 15 bases remaining between them. CDR1 LNHDA and CDR2 SQIVND come from the germline V gene (reference sequence). The CDR3 region is CASSPLGRVNTGELFF. CDR3 sequence (DNA): TGTGCCAGTAGCCCCCTGGGCAGGGTGAACACCGGGGAGCTGTTTTTT.

This clonotype was counted only a few times. V usage is TRBV5-4 and J usage is TRBJ2-6; 7 bases are shared with TRBD1. Germline CDR1 is SGHNT and CDR2 is YYREEE (reference sequence). V lost 3 bases and J lost 0; bases outside the gene matches: 9. The length of the CDR3 is 18 residues. CDR3 in amino acids: CASSWTGTASSGANVLTF. For the CDR3, the DNA is TGTGCCAGCAGCTGGACCGGGACAGCGAGCTCTGGGGCCAACGTCCTGACTTTC.

The chain recombines TRBV28 with TRBJ2-4; D remains ambiguous. Trimming took 8 bases from V and 10 from J, leaving 12 bases between them. Germline V gene data show CDR1 as MDHEN and CDR2 as SYDVKM. This CDR3 comprises 11 residues. The CDR3 loop is CASGTPYIQYF. The CDR3 bases are TGTGCCAGCGGAACACCCTATATTCAGTACTTC.

The chain links TRBV3-1 to TRBJ2-2; the match to TRBD1 covers 7 bases. J gave up 3 bases and V 8 bases, and 6 bases lay outside the gene matches. Germline V CDR1 and CDR2: LGHDT, YNNKEL (reference sequence). This CDR3 is built from 14 residues. In DNA, the CDR3 is TGTGCCAGCGCGCAGGGGGAGCACACCGGGGAGCTGTTTTTT. It encodes CASAQGEHTGELFF.

The rearrangement uses TRBV20-1 and TRBJ2-5, with 11 bases lining up with TRBD2. With 0 bases clipped from V and 5 bases from J, the junction kept 2 bases outside the gene matches. CDR3 length equals 14 residues. CDR1 and CDR2 (germline): DFQATT, SNEGSKA (reference sequence). CDR3 sequence (DNA): TGCAGTGCTAGAGAGACTAGCGGGGTGGAGACCCAGTACTTC. It encodes CSARETSGVETQYF.

This clonotype was detected a few times. The chain carries TRBV19 and TRBJ1-1; D ambiguous. The V end was cut by 6 bases, the J end by 0 bases, with 14 bases between. Germline CDR1 reads LNHDA; CDR2 reads SQIVND (reference sequence). This CDR3 is built from 15 residues. The CDR3 here is CASSPIDAMNTEAFF. In nucleotides, the CDR3 is TGTGCCAGTAGCCCCATTGACGCCATGAACACTGAAGCTTTCTTT.

This sequence joins TRBV7-2 and TRBJ2-7, with a weak D call TRBD1 (5 bases). Germline V CDR1 and CDR2: SGHTA, FQGNSA. Trimming left V 5 bases short and J 3 bases short, with 14 bases between. CDR3 length: 14 residues. CDR3 sequence: CASSPRVPVYEQYF. In DNA form, the CDR3 reads TGTGCCAGCAGCCCCAGGGTACCCGTCTACGAGCAGTACTTC.

The chain uses TRBV5-5 and TRBJ1-1, with D perhaps TRBD1 (5 bases). Per germline, CDR1 SGHKS and CDR2 YYEKEE (reference sequence). With 3 bases removed from V and 0 bases from J, the gap between germline ends came to 12 bases. The length of the CDR3 is 15 residues. The CDR3 spells CASSSQTALNTEAFF. CDR3 coding DNA: TGTGCCAGCAGCTCCCAGACAGCTCTGAACACTGAAGCTTTCTTT.

The J gene is TRBJ2-1, the V gene TRBV28; TRBD2 matches at 7 bases. Germline lookup yields CDR1 MDHEN and CDR2 SYDVKM. Trimming at V came to 5 bases and at J to 1 base, leaving 2 bases not matched to a gene. The CDR3 contains 14 residues. The CDR3 loop is CASSREGSYNEQFF. The CDR3 DNA reads as TGTGCCAGCAGTAGGGAGGGGTCCTACAATGAGCAGTTCTTC.

V gene TRBV5-6 combines with J gene TRBJ2-6; tentatively, D is TRBD2 (7 bases). This CDR3 region has 15 residues. V dropped 2 bases and J dropped 8 bases, with 14 bases sitting between them. CDR1 is SGHDT, CDR2 YYEEEE, per germline. The CDR3 sequence is CASSFLGGRSNVLTF. The CDR3 DNA is TGTGCCAGCAGCTTCTTGGGGGGGCGGTCCAACGTCCTGACTTTC.

The rearrangement joins TRBV29-1 to TRBJ1-2; D unresolved. Trimming took 2 bases from V and 8 from J, leaving 3 bases between them. The CDR3 totals 9 residues. Germline V gives CDR1 SQVTM, CDR2 ANQGSEA. As DNA, the CDR3 is TGCAGCGTTGAAAACGGCTACACCTTC. This translates into CSVENGYTF.

The chain has TRBV7-2 and TRBJ1-2, with D unclear. V gave up 5 bases and J gave up 1 base, with 14 bases separating them. The CDR3 loop spans 15 amino acids. From germline, CDR1 is SGHTA and CDR2 FQGNSA. The CDR3 loop reads CASSPSRAINYGYTF. Written as DNA, the CDR3 is TGTGCCAGCAGCCCCTCGCGGGCGATTAACTATGGCTACACCTTC.